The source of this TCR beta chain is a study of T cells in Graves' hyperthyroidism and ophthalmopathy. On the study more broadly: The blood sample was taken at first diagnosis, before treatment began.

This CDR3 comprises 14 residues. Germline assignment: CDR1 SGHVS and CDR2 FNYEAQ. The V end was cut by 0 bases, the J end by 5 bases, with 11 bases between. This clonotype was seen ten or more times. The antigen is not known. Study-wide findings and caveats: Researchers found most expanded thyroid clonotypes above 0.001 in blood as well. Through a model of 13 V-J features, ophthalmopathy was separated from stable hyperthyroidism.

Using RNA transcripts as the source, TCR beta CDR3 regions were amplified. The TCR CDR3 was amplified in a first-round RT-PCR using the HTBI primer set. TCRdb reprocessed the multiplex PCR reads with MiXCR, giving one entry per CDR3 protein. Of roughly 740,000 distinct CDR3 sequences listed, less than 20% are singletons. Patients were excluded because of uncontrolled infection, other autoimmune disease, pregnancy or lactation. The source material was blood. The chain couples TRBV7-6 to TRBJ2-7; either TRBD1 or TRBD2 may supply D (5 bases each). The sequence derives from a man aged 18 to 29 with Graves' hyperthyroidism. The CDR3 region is CASSLAGRDHEQYF. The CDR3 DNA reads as TGTGCCAGCAGCTTAGCGGGCAGGGACCACGAGCAGTACTTC.